These 26 T cell receptor beta chains share one sample of origin, sequenced in a study of human T cells and chemical hapten exposure (dated by TCRdb to the early 2020s). The sample's time point, from its label and the paper: patch test 1, 2 weeks after DPC sensitization. The sample's treatment or condition label, decoded: therapeutic diphenylcyclopropenone sensitization with weekly scalp DPC. The library came from RACE. Sequencing instrument: NextSeq 500. The public reads were reanalyzed by TCRdb: fastp trimming at Q25, MiXCR alignment, in-frame beta chains only. CDR3 protein sequences are deduplicated, and each keeps its most common genes and DNA. For this sample the table gives around 100,000 distinct CDR3 sequences, of which approximately 11% were detected only once. The ten most abundant clones make up roughly 3.2% of the sample. This sample comprised whole blood, obtained in connection with sensitization to the hapten diphenylcyclopropenone (DPC). The receptors come from a woman between 35 and 50 years old with alopecia areata. Some clones in this sample may be carry-over from other donors' samples.

The genes are TRBV20-1 and TRBJ2-5; TRBD2 matches at 7 bases. After removal of 5 bases from V and 7 bases from J, the junction contained 13 bases not matched to a gene. The germline V gene has CDR1 DFQATT and CDR2 SNEGSKA (reference sequence). The CDR3 runs 14 residues. CDR3 loop: CSAVQTSNPLTQYF. CDR3 sequence (DNA): TGCAGTGCTGTTCAGACTAGCAACCCTCTGACCCAGTACTTC.

The chain recombines TRBV27 with TRBJ1-6, with 10 positions matching TRBD1. The CDR3 has 20 residues. V shed 3 bases, J shed 6 bases, and the junction held 17 bases outside the gene matches. Germline lookup yields CDR1 MNHEY and CDR2 SMNVEV (reference sequence). In DNA form, the CDR3 reads TGTGCCAGCAGTTTGACCCCGATGACCGGGACAGGGGCATCTAATTCACCCCTCCACTTT. Amino acids: CASSLTPMTGTGASNSPLHF.

This clonotype was counted a few times. The gene calls are TRBV4-3 and TRBJ2-7; 12 positions match TRBD2. V was clipped by 1 base and J by 2 bases; unmatched bases: 0. CDR3 length equals 15 residues. Germline assignment: CDR1 LGHNA and CDR2 YSLEER. In DNA form, the CDR3 reads TGCGCCAGCAGCCAAGGACTAGCGGGGGCCTACGAGCAGTACTTC. It encodes CASSQGLAGAYEQYF.

This clonotype was observed a few times. J is TRBJ2-1 and V is TRBV20-1; TRBD2 agrees at 10 bases. The CDR3 loop spans 15 amino acids. J lost 6 bases, V lost 4 bases, and 9 bases had no gene match. Germline V gene lookup returns CDR1 DFQATT and CDR2 SNEGSKA (reference sequence). The CDR3 bases are TGCAGTGCTACCACTAGCGGGGCTCGGCGCAATGAGCAGTTCTTC. Protein sequence: CSATTSGARRNEQFF.

This chain uses TRBV30 with TRBJ1-4; tentatively, D is TRBD1 (6 bases). CDR1 is GTSNPN, CDR2 SVGIG, per germline (reference sequence). Deletions cut 3 bases from V and 8 bases from J, with 13 bases between. The CDR3 has 13 amino acids. The CDR3 sequence is CAWSGRGGEKLFF. CDR3 in DNA: TGTGCCTGGAGCGGCAGGGGTGGGGAAAAACTGTTTTTT. Supplemented by reference TRBV30 and TRBJ1-4, the full variable domain reads SQTIHQWPATLVQPVGSPLSLECTVEGTSNPNLYWYRQAAGRGLQLLFYSVGIGQISSEVPQNLSASRPQDRQFILSSKKLLLSDSGFYLCAWSGRGGEKLFFGSGTQLSVL.

The J gene is TRBJ2-1, the V gene TRBV28; 7 bases are a match to TRBD1. With 6 bases clipped from V and 6 bases from J, the junction kept 8 bases outside the gene matches. CDR1 is MDHEN and CDR2 is SYDVKM in the germline V gene. The CDR3 sequence is 14 residues long. CDR3: CASRGGLRGNEQFF. The DNA of the CDR3 is TGTGCCAGCAGAGGGGGCCTAAGAGGCAATGAGCAGTTCTTC. The whole variable domain, remainder taken from reference TRBV28 and TRBJ2-1, is DVKVTQSSRYLVKRTGEKVFLECVQDMDHENMFWYRQDPGLGLRLIYFSYDVKMKEKGDIPEGYSVSREKKERFSLILESASTNQTSMYLCASRGGLRGNEQFFGPGTRLTVL.

This clonotype was counted many times. The gene calls are TRBV20-1 and TRBJ1-1, with 7 nucleotides matching TRBD1. V was clipped by 1 base and J by 4 bases; unmatched bases: 9. CDR3 size: 15 residues. CDR1 and CDR2 (germline): DFQATT, SNEGSKA (reference sequence). In DNA form, the CDR3 reads TGCAGTGCTAGAGTCGATGACAGGGTGGGCACTGAAGCTTTCTTT. Translated: CSARVDDRVGTEAFF.

This clonotype was counted ten times or more. V and J are TRBV3-1 and TRBJ2-4; D possibly corresponds to TRBD1 (5 bases). Trimming cost V 3 bases and J 3 bases, with 18 bases left between them. CDR1 LGHDT and CDR2 YNNKEL come from the germline V gene (reference sequence). The CDR3 is 17 amino acids. CDR3 nucleotides: TGTGCCAGCAGCCACTTTACAGGCGGATTGGGCAAAAACATTCAGTACTTC. It encodes CASSHFTGGLGKNIQYF.

The V and J genes are TRBV7-2 and TRBJ1-2; TRBD1 might be the D (6 bases). The CDR3 covers 13 residues. Germline loops: CDR1 SGHTA, CDR2 FQGNSA. V lost 6 bases and J lost 7, with 15 bases in between. CDR3 in amino acids: CASRPNTGTGYTF. The CDR3 nucleotides read TGTGCCAGCAGACCGAATACAGGGACTGGCTACACCTTC.

Worth noting for this clonotype: A much larger clone differs by one base, so this may be a read error. V gene TRBV28 combines with J gene TRBJ2-7; 7 bases are a match to TRBD2. J gave up 5 bases and V 5 bases, and 9 bases lay outside the gene matches. Germline-derived CDR1 and CDR2 are MDHEN and SYDVKM. The CDR3 has 14 residues. CDR3 sequence (DNA): TGTGCCAGCAGTCTGGGGGGGGTGTCTCACGAGCAGTACTTC. Encoded protein: CASSLGGVSHEQYF.

Concerning this clonotype: Since a much larger clone is just one base distant, this may be a read error. It is likely a read error, because the conserved phenylalanine at the end of the CDR3 is missing. V usage is TRBV30 and J usage is TRBJ2-7; D remains ambiguous. The germline V gene has CDR1 GTSNPN and CDR2 SVGIG (reference sequence). This CDR3 has 12 residues. Trimming stripped 2 bases from V and 1 base from J, with 6 bases between. The CDR3 region has the DNA TGTGCCTGGAGTCGTGGTTCCTACGAGCAGTACTCC. Translating gives CAWSRGSYEQYS.

The chain recombines TRBV28 with TRBJ2-7; D remains ambiguous. V gave up 3 bases and J gave up 2 bases, with 8 bases separating them. Germline CDR1 is MDHEN and CDR2 is SYDVKM. The CDR3 is made up of 13 amino acids. CDR3 sequence reads: CASSLQYPYEQYF. CDR3 coding DNA: TGTGCCAGCAGTTTGCAGTATCCCTACGAGCAGTACTTC.

This clonotype was counted many times. The chain links TRBV10-3 to TRBJ1-5; TRBD1 might be the D (5 bases). Trimming took 6 bases from V and 6 from J, leaving 12 bases between them. Looked up from germline, CDR1 is ENHRY and CDR2 is SYGVKD. CDR3 length equals 13 residues. The CDR3 coding sequence is TGTGCCATCAGGGGGGACGAAAGTCAGCCCCAGCATTTT. Its protein is CAIRGDESQPQHF.

In this sample, this clonotype turned up a few times. The J gene is TRBJ2-5, the V gene TRBV27, with TRBD1 matching 7 bases. The CDR3 has 15 amino acids. Per germline, CDR1 MNHEY and CDR2 SMNVEV (reference sequence). Losses at the gene ends were 0 bases for V and 2 bases for J; bases not matched to a gene: 3. This CDR3 is CASSLSWTGQETQYF. The CDR3 nucleotides read TGTGCCAGCAGTTTATCATGGACAGGACAAGAGACCCAGTACTTC.

The chain employs TRBV12-3 or TRBV12-4 and TRBJ1-1; D is unresolved. V lost 6 bases, J lost 1 base, and 18 bases lay in between. The CDR3 runs 16 residues. The CDR3 region is CASSPKGEIPNTEAFF. The CDR3 DNA reads TGTGCCAGCAGCCCCAAGGGTGAGATACCGAACACTGAAGCTTTCTTT.

In its sample, this clonotype was seen many times. The rearrangement links TRBV18 to TRBJ2-7; D gene uncertain. Trimming took 3 bases from V and 0 from J, leaving 12 bases between them. Germline V gene data show CDR1 as KGHSH and CDR2 as LQKENI. The CDR3 has 15 amino acids. CDR3 in amino acids: CASSPVPALSYEQYF. The CDR3 DNA sequence: TGTGCCAGCTCACCGGTTCCGGCGCTCTCCTACGAGCAGTACTTC.

This chain links TRBV29-1 with TRBJ2-7; D gene unclear. V lost 4 bases, J lost 3 bases, and 13 bases lay in between. Germline assignment: CDR1 SQVTM and CDR2 ANQGSEA. The CDR3 length is 13 residues. CDR3 in DNA: TGCAGCGTTGTGGCCGGGCAGAACTACGAGCAGTACTTC. Translating it yields CSVVAGQNYEQYF.

The chain employs TRBV12-3 or TRBV12-4 and TRBJ2-7, with 10 nucleotides matching TRBD1. The CDR3 loop spans 16 amino acids. V lost 5 bases to trimming and J lost 4 bases; unmatched junction nucleotides: 11. The CDR3 nucleotides read TGTGCCAGCAGTCCGAGCCGGGACAGGGGTCGGTACGAGCAGTACTTC. It codes for CASSPSRDRGRYEQYF.

The rearrangement joins TRBV19 to TRBJ2-6; 11 bases fit TRBD1. CDR1 is LNHDA, CDR2 SQIVND, per germline (reference sequence). J gave up 1 base and V 7 bases, and 6 bases lay outside the gene matches. This CDR3 has 17 residues. The CDR3: CASNPDRGLSGANVLTF. The DNA of the CDR3 is TGTGCCAGTAACCCGGACAGGGGGCTGTCTGGGGCCAACGTCCTGACTTTC.

The J gene is TRBJ2-1, the V gene TRBV4-3, with 8 nucleotides matching TRBD2. Germline trimming cut 3 bases from V and 8 bases from J; bases unmatched to any gene: 6. CDR1 and CDR2 (germline): LGHNA, YSLEER. The CDR3 has 14 residues. CDR3 DNA: TGCGCCAGCAGCCACAGCGGGGGAGGCGATGAGCAGTTCTTC. Encoded protein: CASSHSGGGDEQFF.

The gene calls are TRBV28 and TRBJ1-5; no reliable D call. The germline V and J ends were trimmed by 8 bases and 5 bases, with 4 bases remaining between them. The germline V gene encodes CDR1 MDHEN and CDR2 SYDVKM. This CDR3 is 10 amino acids long. CDR3 sequence reads: CASGDQPQHF. The DNA of the CDR3 is TGTGCCAGCGGAGATCAGCCCCAGCATTTT.

The rearrangement uses TRBV4-2 and TRBJ1-5; possible D gene TRBD1, 5 bases. The germline CDR1 and CDR2 sequences are LGHNA and YNFKEQ. The CDR3 runs to 15 residues. Trimming stripped 0 bases from V and 2 bases from J, with 8 bases between. CDR3: CASSQDGTGNQPQHF. Written as DNA, the CDR3 is TGTGCCAGCAGCCAAGATGGGACGGGCAATCAGCCCCAGCATTTT.

This clonotype was observed a few times. This sequence joins TRBV24-1 and TRBJ2-3; D unclear. This CDR3 contains 14 residues. Germline V lookup: CDR1 KGHDR, CDR2 SFDVKD. The V end was cut by 2 bases, the J end by 4 bases, with 9 bases between. The CDR3 DNA reads as TGTGCCACCAGTGATTATACAAACCCAGATACGCAGTATTTT. Encoded protein: CATSDYTNPDTQYF.

In its sample, this clonotype was seen a few times. The V call is TRBV20-1, the J call TRBJ2-3; TRBD2 is a possible D gene (6 bases). The ends were cut back, 2 bases at V and 0 bases at J, with 9 bases in the middle. Per germline, CDR1 DFQATT and CDR2 SNEGSKA (reference sequence). CDR3 length: 14 residues. This CDR3 reads CSARQGLSTDTQYF. For the CDR3, the DNA is TGCAGTGCTAGACAGGGACTTAGCACAGATACGCAGTATTTT.

The CDR3 DNA reads TGTGCCAGCAGCTTAGTAGGGTTAGCGGGGGGAATAATCTACGAGCAGTACTTC. It encodes CASSLVGLAGGIIYEQYF. This chain uses TRBV7-2 with TRBJ2-7; TRBD2 aligns across 10 bases. The CDR3 covers 18 residues. V lost 1 base, J lost 3 bases, and 12 bases stayed unmatched. The V gene's germline CDR1 is SGHTA and CDR2 FQGNSA. Complete variable domain (other parts from reference TRBV7-2 and TRBJ2-7): GAGVSQSPSNKVTEKGKDVELRCDPISGHTALYWYRQSLGQGLEFLIYFQGNSAPDKSGLPSDRFSAERTGGSVSTLTIQRTQQEDSAVYLCASSLVGLAGGIIYEQYFGPGTRLTVT.

This sequence joins TRBV27 and TRBJ2-7; D may match TRBD1 or TRBD2 (6 bases each). Germline CDR1 is MNHEY and CDR2 is SMNVEV (reference sequence). This CDR3 comprises 15 residues. The germline V and J ends were trimmed by 2 bases and 0 bases, with 11 bases remaining between them. The CDR3 nucleotides read TGTGCCAGCAGTTTAAGCCGGGGGCTCTCCTACGAGCAGTACTTC. Encoded protein: CASSLSRGLSYEQYF.